This T cell receptor (beta chain) was profiled in a study of cytomegalovirus exposure and HLA in healthy donors. Overall study findings and caveats: Other equally common chains were less clonally expanded than HLA-associated TCR beta chains, a later analysis showed. Despite most TCR sequences being rare, some public TCRs occurred in many donors. Most CMV-associated TCR beta chains appeared HLA-restricted in a later analysis. Researchers left out some V segments, among them TRBV6-2 and TRBV6-3, as indistinguishable.

The V end was cut by 1 base, the J end by 0 bases, with 7 bases between. This CDR3 has 15 amino acids. The germline gives CDR1 SGHAT, CDR2 FQNNGV. Concerning this clone itself: The antigen remains unidentified. This specimen includes other DNA sequences encoding the same CDR3.

The PCR ran on 60 Vbeta and 13 Jbeta primers. Clones were read by immunoSEQ multiplex PCR, and TCRdb kept only the in-frame ones, dropping some. This table has around 130,000 clones, roughly 77% appearing once. What was sequenced was PBMCs. The chain uses TRBV11-2 and TRBJ2-1; D is perhaps TRBD1 (5 bases). The receptor was derived from a woman under 40 in good health and CMV-seronegative. CDR3 region: CASSLGGSSYNEQFF. Written as DNA, the CDR3 is TGTGCCAGCAGCTTAGGGGGCTCCTCCTACAATGAGCAGTTCTTC.